A single sample gave rise to the 32 T cell receptor beta chains below, sequenced in a study of CD8 T cells in ankylosing spondylitis. Study findings and constraints: Characteristic, it appeared, of ankylosing spondylitis blood was a TCR beta motif of eight highly homologous variants.

TCRdb fed the 5' RACE reads into MiXCR, producing one record per CDR3 protein. The table includes approximately 550,000 distinct CDR3 sequences, 10% to 15% detected once. Their target antigens are unknown. Sequenced material: blood, either unsorted or a sorted T cell fraction (not recorded which). These receptors were collected from a male donor with ankylosing spondylitis.

At least ten counts were recorded for this clonotype. V gene TRBV5-1 combines with J gene TRBJ1-1, with D possibly TRBD1 on 6 matching bases. The CDR3 loop spans 15 amino acids. Germline lookup yields CDR1 SGHRS and CDR2 YFSETQ. V was clipped by 2 bases and J by 3 bases, with 14 bases between them. CDR3 residues: CASSFRGSGDTEAFF. CDR3 sequence (DNA): TGCGCCAGCAGCTTCAGGGGATCAGGGGACACTGAAGCTTTCTTT.

The CDR3 sequence is CASSAWTGASTDTQYF. The CDR3 DNA is TGTGCCAGCAGCGCCTGGACAGGTGCTAGCACAGATACGCAGTATTTT. The chain is built from TRBV9 and TRBJ2-3; TRBD1 matches at 7 bases. Germline V gene data show CDR1 as SGDLS and CDR2 as YYNGEE. The CDR3 extends over 16 amino acids. Unmatched junction bases numbered 7, after V lost 3 bases and J lost 0 bases.

A few counts support this clonotype. The chain carries TRBV2 and TRBJ2-1, with TRBD1 matching 9 bases. Per germline, CDR1 SNHLY and CDR2 FYNNEI. J was trimmed by 4 bases and V by 7 bases; bases with no gene match: 11. The CDR3 covers 16 residues. The CDR3 here is CASNIPGTGKYNEQFF. CDR3 nucleotide sequence: TGTGCCAGCAATATACCCGGGACAGGGAAATACAATGAGCAGTTCTTC. The full variable domain, completed using reference TRBV2 and TRBJ2-1, is EPEVTQTPSHQVTQMGQEVILRCVPISNHLYFYWYRQILGQKVEFLVSFYNNEISEKSEIFDDQFSVERPDGSNFTLKIRSTKLEDSAMYFCASNIPGTGKYNEQFFGPGTRLTVL.

The chain employs TRBV18 and TRBJ1-1; TRBD1 matches at 7 bases. CDR3 length: 15 amino acids. Germline V gene sequence: CDR1 KGHSH, CDR2 LQKENI. Losses at the gene ends were 1 base for V and 0 bases for J; bases not matched to a gene: 2. The CDR3 DNA sequence: TGTGCCAGCTCACCACGACAGGGTGTGAACACTGAAGCTTTCTTT. This sequence encodes CASSPRQGVNTEAFF.

The V gene is TRBV5-6, the J gene TRBJ2-5; D is possibly TRBD1 or TRBD2 (5 bases each). CDR3 size: 14 residues. Looked up from germline, CDR1 is SGHDT and CDR2 is YYEEEE. Trimming shortened V by 4 bases and J by 4 bases, and 14 bases separated the two germline ends. The CDR3 region has the DNA TGTGCCAGCAGCCCCGGGGCCCCCGGAGAGACCCAGTACTTC. Amino acids: CASSPGAPGETQYF.

J is TRBJ2-1 and V is TRBV6-1; 10 nucleotides align to TRBD2. The germline CDR1 and CDR2 sequences are MNHNS and SASEGT. The CDR3 consists of 15 residues. The J segment lost 5 bases and the V segment lost 4 bases, leaving 5 bases of the junction unmatched. CDR3 bases: TGTGCCAGCAGTGCTAGGACTAGCGGTCACAATGAGCAGTTCTTC. Amino acids: CASSARTSGHNEQFF.

This clonotype was seen a handful of times. This chain joins TRBV20-1 and TRBJ1-6; D may be TRBD1 (5 bases). Looked up from germline, CDR1 is DFQATT and CDR2 is SNEGSKA (reference sequence). The CDR3 is 14 residues long. V was clipped by 8 bases and J by 6 bases, with 17 bases between them. This CDR3 is CSPGPRDGNSPLHF. The CDR3 nucleotides read TGCAGTCCCGGGCCTCGGGACGGTAATTCACCCCTCCACTTT.

In its sample, this clonotype was seen a few times. V usage is TRBV5-1 and J usage is TRBJ2-1; 9 bases are shared with TRBD2. The V gene end was trimmed by 4 bases and the J gene end by 4 bases; junction bases not matched to a gene: 12. This CDR3 has 17 residues. The germline V gene has CDR1 SGHRS and CDR2 YFSETQ. CDR3: CASSGAGGSIRYNEQFF. As DNA, the CDR3 is TGCGCCAGCAGCGGGGCGGGAGGGAGTATCCGATACAATGAGCAGTTCTTC.

V and J are TRBV29-1 and TRBJ2-3; maybe TRBD1 (5 bases). CDR3 length equals 13 residues. The V end lost 8 bases, the J end lost 4 bases, and 16 bases lay between the germline ends. Germline CDR1 SQVTM, CDR2 ANQGSEA. The CDR3 DNA sequence: TGCAGCAGTAAGGGGCTAAGTTCAGATACGCAGTATTTT. It specifies CSSKGLSSDTQYF.

V gene TRBV20-1 combines with J gene TRBJ2-2; no reliable D call. Germline V gene data show CDR1 as DFQATT and CDR2 as SNEGSKA (reference sequence). The CDR3 covers 15 residues. V was pared by 0 bases and J by 1 base, with 9 bases between. CDR3 sequence: CSARDRVQNTGELFF. CDR3 coding DNA: TGCAGTGCTAGAGATCGAGTTCAGAACACCGGGGAGCTGTTTTTT.

This clonotype was detected a few times. V is TRBV20-1 and J is TRBJ2-2; D unresolved. Germline V gives CDR1 DFQATT, CDR2 SNEGSKA (reference sequence). V lost 0 bases to trimming and J lost 0 bases, with 5 bases between them. The CDR3 is 14 residues long. CDR3: CSARDEPNTGELFF. The CDR3 DNA reads as TGCAGTGCTAGAGATGAGCCGAACACCGGGGAGCTGTTTTTT.

This clonotype showed up just a few times. This chain uses TRBV20-1 with TRBJ2-2, with 7 nucleotides matching TRBD2. This CDR3 contains 12 residues. V dropped 5 bases and J dropped 6; count of bases not matched to a gene: 3. Germline CDR1 DFQATT, CDR2 SNEGSKA (reference sequence). The CDR3 DNA is TGCAGTGCTCGGGGACTACCCGGGGAGCTGTTTTTT. This translates into CSARGLPGELFF.

This rearrangement joins TRBV20-1 to TRBJ1-2; the D is unclear. This CDR3 comprises 13 residues. The ends were cut back, 6 bases at V and 4 bases at J, with 15 bases in the middle. Germline CDR1 is DFQATT and CDR2 is SNEGSKA (reference sequence). The CDR3, as DNA: TGCAGTGCCGTATCGGGCGCCAGCTATGGCTACACCTTC. Translating it yields CSAVSGASYGYTF.

The sample holds a few counts of this clonotype. The chain joins TRBV7-2 to TRBJ1-2; no reliable D call. Between the trimmed V and J ends, which lost 6 bases and 4 bases, there was a span of 15 bases. The CDR3 runs to 14 residues. The germline CDR1 and CDR2 sequences are SGHTA and FQGNSA. The CDR3 here is CASSLSTSSYGYTF. In nucleotides, the CDR3 is TGTGCCAGCAGTCTTAGCACAAGTAGCTATGGCTACACCTTC.

This clonotype occurred a few times. The chain combines TRBV29-1 with TRBJ1-5; 7 bases align to TRBD1. Germline assignment: CDR1 SQVTM and CDR2 ANQGSEA. J gave up 5 bases and V 6 bases, and 7 bases lay outside the gene matches. CDR3 size: 13 residues. In DNA form, the CDR3 reads TGCAGCGTACAAGACAGGGAGGATCAGCCCCAGCATTTT. Its translation: CSVQDREDQPQHF.

The rearrangement joins TRBV24-1 to TRBJ1-1, with D possibly matching TRBD1 (5 bases). The CDR3 extends over 15 amino acids. Germline V lookup: CDR1 KGHDR, CDR2 SFDVKD. The ends were cut back, 5 bases at V and 3 bases at J, with 15 bases in the middle. The CDR3 sequence: CATSAAEGLDTEAFF. The CDR3 bases are TGTGCCACCAGTGCCGCAGAGGGGTTGGACACTGAAGCTTTCTTT.

In its sample, this clonotype was seen many times. This sequence joins TRBV5-1 and TRBJ2-5; D may be TRBD2 (5 bases). CDR1 and CDR2 from the germline V gene are SGHRS and YFSETQ. This CDR3 contains 16 residues. V lost 0 bases to trimming and J lost 2 bases, with 14 bases between them. CDR3: CASSLDSSGEQETQYF. In DNA, the CDR3 is TGCGCCAGCAGCTTGGATTCCTCCGGGGAACAAGAGACCCAGTACTTC.

In this sample, this clonotype turned up a few times. The CDR3 DNA is TGTGCCAGCAGTTTTAGGAGGGAAAATCAGCCCCAGCATTTT. It encodes CASSFRRENQPQHF. The genes are TRBV12-3 or TRBV12-4 and TRBJ1-5; no definite D call. This CDR3 comprises 14 residues. V shed 3 bases and J shed 4 bases, with 10 bases lying between them.

This clonotype was detected only a few times. J is TRBJ1-5 and V is TRBV20-1; no definite D call. From germline, CDR1 is DFQATT and CDR2 SNEGSKA (reference sequence). This CDR3 region has 14 residues. V was pared by 1 base and J by 3 bases, with 10 bases between. CDR3 protein: CSARVQSPNQPQHF. The CDR3 coding sequence is TGCAGTGCTAGAGTCCAATCCCCCAATCAGCCCCAGCATTTT.

This clonotype was seen at least ten times. The chain employs TRBV11-2 and TRBJ2-6; TRBD1 aligns across 8 bases. Germline values: CDR1 SGHAT, CDR2 FQNNGV. V trimming: 6 bases; J trimming: 2 bases; junction bases outside the gene matches: 6. This CDR3 spans 16 amino acids. DNA of the CDR3: TGTGCCAGCAGTCCCATCAGGGGGCCTGGGGCCAACGTCCTGACTTTC. It specifies CASSPIRGPGANVLTF.

This clonotype was detected a few times. The chain joins TRBV3-1 to TRBJ2-1; D is perhaps TRBD1 (5 bases). The V end lost 4 bases, the J end lost 8 bases, and 12 bases lay between the germline ends. The CDR3 contains 13 residues. The germline CDR1 and CDR2 sequences are LGHDT and YNNKEL (reference sequence). CDR3 protein: CASSLRGLDEQFF. CDR3 DNA sequence: TGTGCCAGCAGCCTAAGGGGTTTGGATGAGCAGTTCTTC.

The V and J genes are TRBV20-1 and TRBJ2-3; 10 bases fit TRBD2. Germline CDR1 is DFQATT and CDR2 is SNEGSKA (reference sequence). V gave up 5 bases and J gave up 2 bases; unmatched junction bases: 10. The CDR3 extends over 16 amino acids. The CDR3, as DNA: TGCAGTGCTTCTCCTGAGGGACTAGCGTACACAGATACGCAGTATTTT. Protein product: CSASPEGLAYTDTQYF.

Many counts were recorded for this clonotype. This sequence joins TRBV20-1 and TRBJ1-5; D is perhaps TRBD1 (6 bases). This CDR3 has 14 residues. Germline values: CDR1 DFQATT, CDR2 SNEGSKA (reference sequence). Between the trimmed V and J ends, which lost 0 bases and 3 bases, there was a span of 9 bases. The CDR3 DNA sequence: TGCAGTGCTAGAGACCCAGGGGACAATCAGCCCCAGCATTTT. This codes for CSARDPGDNQPQHF.

A few counts support this clonotype. The gene calls are TRBV10-3 and TRBJ1-2; 9 bases line up with TRBD1. CDR1 and CDR2 (germline): ENHRY, SYGVKD. V shed 0 bases, J shed 6 bases, and the junction held 8 bases outside the gene matches. There are 16 residues in the CDR3. In DNA, the CDR3 is TGTGCCATCAGTGAGTCTTCGGGACAGGGTTCGAATGGCTACACCTTC. Protein: CAISESSGQGSNGYTF.

CDR3 nucleotide sequence: TGCAGTTCAAACCCTACCGGGACAGGCAGCTCCTACAATGAGCAGTTCTTC. Protein product: CSSNPTGTGSSYNEQFF. The V gene is TRBV20-1, the J gene TRBJ2-1; 8 bases are a match to TRBD1. The germline gives CDR1 DFQATT, CDR2 SNEGSKA (reference sequence). The CDR3 has 17 amino acids. V lost 8 bases to trimming and J lost 0 bases; unmatched junction nucleotides: 15.

The chain combines TRBV30 with TRBJ2-1, with D hard to call. The germline gives CDR1 GTSNPN, CDR2 SVGIG (reference sequence). V lost 3 bases, J lost 0 bases, and 6 bases lay in between. The CDR3 is made up of 13 amino acids. The CDR3 DNA reads as TGTGCCTGGAGACGGAGCTCCTACAATGAGCAGTTCTTC. Protein sequence: CAWRRSSYNEQFF.

The chain has TRBV2 and TRBJ1-6; no clear D. The germline V gene has CDR1 SNHLY and CDR2 FYNNEI. Trimming shortened V by 4 bases and J by 6 bases, and 10 bases separated the two germline ends. The CDR3 loop spans 14 amino acids. Here the CDR3 reads CASSGSLFNSPLHF. The CDR3 nucleotides are TGTGCCAGCAGTGGATCGCTTTTTAATTCACCCCTCCACTTT.

In its sample, this clonotype was seen many times. One end of the junction is discordant with germline, which a read error may explain. The chain couples TRBV11-2 to TRBJ2-1; TRBD2 is a possible D gene (5 bases). CDR1 and CDR2 from the germline V gene are SGHAT and FQNNGV. The CDR3 sequence is 13 residues long. The CDR3 loop is CASSLGGYNEQFF. The CDR3 bases are TGTGCCAGCAGTTTAGGCGGGTACAATGAGCAGTTCTTC.

This clonotype occurred many times. The V gene is TRBV25-1, the J gene TRBJ1-2; no definite D call. The V end lost 4 bases, the J end lost 8 bases, and 23 bases lay between the germline ends. The germline gives CDR1 MGHDK, CDR2 SYGVNS. This CDR3 has 16 residues. In nucleotides, the CDR3 is TGTGCCAGCAGTGCACCCGGGCTACCCGTCGGTATGGGCTACACCTTC. Its translation: CASSAPGLPVGMGYTF.

This chain uses TRBV20-1 with TRBJ2-3; 7 bases align to TRBD2. CDR1 is DFQATT, CDR2 SNEGSKA, per germline (reference sequence). Losses at the gene ends were 1 base for V and 7 bases for J; bases not matched to a gene: 8. This CDR3 has 14 residues. The CDR3 nucleotides read TGCAGTGCTAGAGCGACTAGCAAGGGAAATACGCAGTATTTT. Protein product: CSARATSKGNTQYF.

This clonotype appeared many times. The CDR3 protein is CASSWDIHTEAFF. The CDR3 DNA sequence: TGTGCCAGCAGCTGGGACATTCACACTGAAGCTTTCTTT. The chain employs TRBV25-1 and TRBJ1-1; D is possibly TRBD1 (6 bases). In germline, CDR1 is MGHDK, CDR2 SYGVNS. CDR3 length equals 13 residues. V was pared by 6 bases and J by 3 bases, with 11 bases between.

This clonotype appeared a few times. The J gene is TRBJ2-1, the V gene TRBV7-2; TRBD2 matches 9 bases. The J segment lost 9 bases and the V segment lost 8 bases, leaving 14 bases of the junction unmatched. CDR1 is SGHTA, CDR2 FQGNSA, per germline. The CDR3 runs to 15 residues. DNA of the CDR3: TGTGCCAGCTCCCGACAGCGGGAGGCTAGGGGTGAGCAGTTCTTC. Amino acids: CASSRQREARGEQFF.